This TCR beta chain was captured in a study of T-cell memory formation after mild COVID-19. This clonotype came up a few times. Its antigen is unknown. TCRdb used MiXCR to reprocess the 5' RACE reads, holding one entry per CDR3 protein. Among roughly 170,000 distinct CDR3 sequences listed, about 18% were seen once. This CDR3 comprises 12 residues. Trimming took 3 bases from V and 9 from J, leaving 13 bases between them. Looked up from germline, CDR1 is GTSNPN and CDR2 is SVGIG (reference sequence). Findings of the study overall: Clones contracting over day 15 to 85 were CD4/CD8 balanced, with later expanders leaning CD4+.

Sample: PBMCs or a T cell subset sorted from them (not recorded which). This clonotype was obtained from a man younger than 35 who had mild COVID-19 (a few samples of this study predate the infection). Cell type and time point are not known. The genes are TRBV30 and TRBJ2-3; D unclear. CDR3 sequence reads: CAWSRGWRTQYF. For the CDR3, the DNA is TGTGCCTGGAGCCGCGGCTGGCGGACGCAGTATTTT.